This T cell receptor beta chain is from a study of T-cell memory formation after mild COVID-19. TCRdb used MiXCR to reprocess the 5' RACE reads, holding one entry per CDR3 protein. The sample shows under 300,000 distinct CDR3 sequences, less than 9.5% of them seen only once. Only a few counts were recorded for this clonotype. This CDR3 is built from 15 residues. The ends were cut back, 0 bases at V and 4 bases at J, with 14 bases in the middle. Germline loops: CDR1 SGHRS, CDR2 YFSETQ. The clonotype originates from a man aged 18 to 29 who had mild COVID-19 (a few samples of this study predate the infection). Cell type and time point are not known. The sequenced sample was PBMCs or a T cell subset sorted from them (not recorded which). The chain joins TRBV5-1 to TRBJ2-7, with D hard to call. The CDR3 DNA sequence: TGCGCCAGCAGCTTGGCCTTGGGTCATGTTTACGAGCAGTACTTC. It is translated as CASSLALGHVYEQYF.